The 29 T cell receptor beta chains below were found in one sample sequenced in a study of identical twins. TCRdb called the 5' RACE reads again in MiXCR, with one record for every CDR3 protein. The data hold 250,000 to 300,000 distinct CDR3 sequences, with approximately 8.6% observed a single time. The sample was also linked to a second study, of yellow fever vaccine responses in identical twins.

The sequencing sample was made of CD8+ T cells sorted from blood. The receptors originated from a woman younger than 30 in good health.

The CDR3 nucleotides are TGTGCCAGCAGTGGCCTAGGGGGGATTGAGCCCCAGCATTTT. Translated: CASSGLGGIEPQHF. The chain recombines TRBV25-1 with TRBJ1-5; TRBD1 is a possible D gene (6 bases). V lost 4 bases and J 8 bases, leaving 15 bases between the germline ends. Germline V CDR1 and CDR2: MGHDK, SYGVNS. The CDR3 runs to 14 residues.

The rearrangement links TRBV29-1 to TRBJ2-7, with TRBD1 matching over 10 bases. Per the germline V gene, CDR1 is SQVTM and CDR2 is ANQGSEA. The CDR3 is made up of 14 amino acids. V shed 4 bases, J shed 7 bases, and the junction held 10 bases outside the gene matches. CDR3 loop: CSVVLVDRGQEQYF. In nucleotides, the CDR3 is TGCAGCGTTGTTCTTGTCGACAGGGGGCAAGAGCAGTACTTC.

The table lists this clonotype with a few counts. The genes are TRBV5-5 and TRBJ2-5; D could derive from TRBD1 or TRBD2 (5 bases each). V was pared by 0 bases and J by 1 base, with 10 bases between. The germline CDR1 and CDR2 sequences are SGHKS and YYEKEE (reference sequence). The CDR3 has 15 amino acids. The CDR3 protein is CASSLVPGTQETQYF. The CDR3 DNA follows: TGTGCCAGCAGCTTGGTCCCCGGGACCCAAGAGACCCAGTACTTC.

J is TRBJ2-5 and V is TRBV3-1, with D unclear. The CDR3 runs 17 residues. The V and J ends lost 3 bases and 5 bases respectively, with 22 bases between them. CDR1 LGHDT and CDR2 YNNKEL come from the germline V gene (reference sequence). Here the CDR3 DNA reads TGTGCCAGCAGCCACCGCAGCCTCGGCTGGATAAAGGAGACCCAGTACTTC. As protein: CASSHRSLGWIKETQYF.

The sample holds many counts of this clonotype. V gene TRBV25-1 combines with J gene TRBJ2-4; D ambiguous. The CDR3 is made up of 12 amino acids. Germline V CDR1 and CDR2: MGHDK, SYGVNS. V dropped 3 bases and J dropped 3 bases, with 3 bases sitting between them. As DNA, the CDR3 is TGTGCCAGCAGTGAGTTCAAAAACATTCAGTACTTC. Residues: CASSEFKNIQYF.

The chain joins TRBV20-1 to TRBJ1-1; TRBD1 matches 10 bases. The V gene's germline CDR1 is DFQATT and CDR2 SNEGSKA (reference sequence). V lost 3 bases to trimming and J lost 1 base; unmatched junction nucleotides: 11. CDR3 length: 17 residues. CDR3 in DNA: TGCAGTGCTAGGCCGACAGGGGGCGGAGAGGAGAACACTGAAGCTTTCTTT. This encodes CSARPTGGGEENTEAFF.

This clonotype was detected ten times or more. Here the CDR3 reads CASSLLTRDGTDTQYF. The CDR3 DNA follows: TGTGCCAGCAGCTTACTTACCCGGGACGGGACAGATACGCAGTATTTT. This sequence joins TRBV7-9 and TRBJ2-3; D may match TRBD1 or TRBD2 (5 bases each). Germline-derived CDR1 and CDR2 are SEHNR and FQNEAQ (reference sequence). The CDR3 loop spans 16 amino acids. V was shortened by 2 bases and J by 3 bases, with 15 bases between the two germline ends. Complete variable domain (other parts from reference TRBV7-9 and TRBJ2-3): DTGVSQNPRHKITKRGQNVTFRCDPISEHNRLYWYRQTLGQGPEFLTYFQNEAQLEKSRLLSDRFSAERPKGSFSTLEIQRTEQGDSAMYLCASSLLTRDGTDTQYFGPGTRLTVL.

This clonotype was detected ten times or more. V gene TRBV20-1 combines with J gene TRBJ1-1; TRBD1 is a possible D gene (6 bases). Germline V gene lookup returns CDR1 DFQATT and CDR2 SNEGSKA (reference sequence). V dropped 4 bases and J dropped 5 bases, with 17 bases sitting between them. The CDR3 runs to 14 residues. CDR3 in amino acids: CSAIEQGEGTEAFF. CDR3 DNA: TGCAGTGCTATTGAACAGGGAGAAGGGACTGAAGCTTTCTTT.

This clonotype has only a few counts. The chain links TRBV12-3 or TRBV12-4 to TRBJ2-5, with D unresolved. The CDR3 loop spans 16 amino acids. V lost 1 base and J lost 1, with 13 bases in between. This chain's CDR3 is CASSLVGVRVQETQYF. CDR3 DNA sequence: TGTGCCAGCAGTTTAGTTGGAGTTAGGGTCCAAGAGACCCAGTACTTC.

This clonotype was observed at least ten times. The chain carries TRBV7-6 and TRBJ1-1, with 10 nucleotides matching TRBD1. Looked up from germline, CDR1 is SGHVS and CDR2 is FNYEAQ. The CDR3 spans 18 residues. The trim removed 0 bases at V and 1 base at J, leaving 8 bases unmatched. CDR3 amino acids: CASSLAALRDRGNTEAFF. In DNA form, the CDR3 reads TGTGCCAGCAGCTTAGCGGCCCTCCGGGACAGGGGGAACACTGAAGCTTTCTTT.

The V call is TRBV7-9, the J call TRBJ1-6; 9 bases fit TRBD1. With 1 base clipped from V and 9 bases from J, the junction kept 1 base outside the gene matches. The CDR3 contains 14 residues. Germline CDR1 is SEHNR and CDR2 is FQNEAQ (reference sequence). CDR3 sequence: CASSLGQGVSPLHF. CDR3 sequence (DNA): TGTGCCAGCAGCTTAGGACAGGGGGTTTCACCCCTCCACTTT.

This clonotype was counted between two and nine times. The chain joins TRBV21-1 to TRBJ2-7. TRBV21-1 counts as a pseudogene. CDR3 length: 11 amino acids. The CDR3 DNA follows: TGTGCCCCACTCCTGGTCCACGAGCAGTACTTC. It translates to CAPLLVHEQYF.

The chain uses TRBV7-9 and TRBJ2-1, with TRBD2 identical over 14 bases. CDR3 size: 17 residues. Trimming removed 5 bases from V and 0 bases from J; junction bases left unmatched: 3. Germline CDR1 and CDR2: SEHNR and FQNEAQ (reference sequence). The CDR3, as DNA: TGTGCCAGCAGCGGGACTAGCGGGAGAAACTCCTACAATGAGCAGTTCTTC. It codes for CASSGTSGRNSYNEQFF.

This clonotype was seen a handful of times. Written as DNA, the CDR3 is TGTGCCAGCAGCCAAGATAGCGACTCTCGGGACGAGCAGTACTTC. This gives the protein CASSQDSDSRDEQYF. The chain carries TRBV3-1 and TRBJ2-7; possible D gene TRBD2, 5 bases. V lost 0 bases and J lost 5, with 14 bases in between. The CDR3 is made up of 15 amino acids. Germline V lookup: CDR1 LGHDT, CDR2 YNNKEL (reference sequence).

This clonotype was seen at least ten times. J is TRBJ1-5 and V is TRBV14, with a weak D call TRBD1 (5 bases). This CDR3 has 16 amino acids. CDR1 SGHDN and CDR2 FVKESK come from the germline V gene. Trimming cost V 2 bases and J 3 bases, with 14 bases left between them. The chain's CDR3 is CASSQWWGRLNQPQHF. The CDR3, as DNA: TGTGCCAGCAGCCAATGGTGGGGACGGCTCAATCAGCCCCAGCATTTT.

The chain uses TRBV12-3 or TRBV12-4 and TRBJ2-7, with TRBD1 matching 7 bases. CDR3 length: 15 amino acids. The V gene end was trimmed by 2 bases and the J gene end by 2 bases; junction bases not matched to a gene: 6. Here the CDR3 reads CASSLSPGQAYEQYF. The CDR3, as DNA: TGTGCCAGCAGTTTATCCCCAGGACAGGCCTACGAGCAGTACTTC.

This clonotype was recorded many times. This chain joins TRBV6-6 and TRBJ2-7; 8 bases align to TRBD1. In germline, CDR1 is MNHNY, CDR2 SVGAGI (reference sequence). V gave up 5 bases and J gave up 3 bases; unmatched junction bases: 3. The CDR3 is 13 amino acids. For the CDR3, the DNA is TGTGCCAGCAGTAGAGACAGGGGCTACGAGCAGTACTTC. This translates into CASSRDRGYEQYF.

This clonotype was observed a few times. V usage is TRBV7-9 and J usage is TRBJ2-7; tentatively, D is TRBD2 (5 bases). Trimming cost V 0 bases and J 3 bases, with 12 bases left between them. Germline CDR1 is SEHNR and CDR2 is FQNEAQ (reference sequence). The length of the CDR3 is 15 residues. The CDR3 coding sequence is TGTGCCAGCAGCTTAGCGATAGGACTCTACTACGAGCAGTACTTC. Amino acids: CASSLAIGLYYEQYF.

This clonotype was found many times. The chain's CDR3 is CATSDPTGQDSADTQYF. CDR3 in DNA: TGTGCCACCAGTGATCCCACCGGACAGGATTCGGCAGATACGCAGTATTTT. The gene calls are TRBV24-1 and TRBJ2-3; the match to TRBD1 covers 7 bases. Trimming cost V 3 bases and J 4 bases; bases outside gene matches: 12. The CDR3 has 17 amino acids. The germline gives CDR1 KGHDR, CDR2 SFDVKD.

About this clonotype itself: Its ends do not fully match the called genes, so a read error is possible. This CDR3 reads CASSSGTSDNEQYF. CDR3 nucleotides: TGTGCTAGCAGCTCCGGGACATCTGACAACGAGCAGTACTTC. This chain connects TRBV7-7 to TRBJ2-7, with D tentatively TRBD1 (6 bases). CDR3 length equals 14 residues. Germline loops: CDR1 SSHAT, CDR2 FNYEAQ (reference sequence).

In its sample, this clonotype was seen many times. This chain connects TRBV4-1 to TRBJ2-1; 7 nucleotides line up with TRBD2. This CDR3 is 14 amino acids long. The V and J ends lost 0 bases and 15 bases, in that order; junction bases with no gene match: 11. Per germline, CDR1 MGHRA and CDR2 YSYEKL. CDR3 loop: CASSQDQDRTRVFF. CDR3 DNA sequence: TGCGCCAGCAGCCAAGATCAGGATAGGACTAGGGTGTTCTTC.

This clonotype appeared a few times. The chain uses TRBV29-1 and TRBJ2-3, with TRBD2 matching over 7 bases. V trimming: 6 bases; J trimming: 2 bases; junction bases outside the gene matches: 2. This CDR3 is built from 12 residues. Germline V gene sequence: CDR1 SQVTM, CDR2 ANQGSEA. CDR3 sequence (DNA): TGCAGCGTCCGGGGGGACACAGATACGCAGTATTTT. Amino acid sequence: CSVRGDTDTQYF.

The chain links TRBV11-1 to TRBJ2-1; 11 bases are a match to TRBD2. Germline V gene data show CDR1 as SGHAT and CDR2 as FQDESV (reference sequence). J gave up 4 bases and V 4 bases, and 15 bases lay outside the gene matches. The CDR3 is 19 amino acids. The CDR3: CASSSEGTSGLGGYNEQFF. The CDR3 region has the DNA TGTGCCAGCAGCTCCGAAGGGACTAGCGGTCTAGGGGGATACAATGAGCAGTTCTTC. The whole variable domain, remainder taken from reference TRBV11-1 and TRBJ2-1, is EAEVAQSPRYKITEKSQAVAFWCDPISGHATLYWYRQILGQGPELLVQFQDESVVDDSQLPKDRFSAERLKGVDSTLKIQPAELGDSAMYLCASSSEGTSGLGGYNEQFFGPGTRLTVL.

The chain uses TRBV7-8 and TRBJ2-3; D is tentatively TRBD1 or TRBD2 (5 bases each). CDR3 length: 16 amino acids. V lost 3 bases to trimming and J lost 5 bases, with 18 bases between them. Germline V gene sequence: CDR1 SGHVS, CDR2 FQNEAQ. This CDR3 reads CASSFSKGSSLDTQYF. CDR3 nucleotide sequence: TGTGCCAGCAGCTTTTCTAAGGGGTCTAGCTTAGATACGCAGTATTTT.

This clonotype was recorded at least ten times. The chain couples TRBV7-9 to TRBJ2-1; 9 bases align to TRBD1. J gave up 3 bases and V 7 bases, and 4 bases lay outside the gene matches. The germline CDR1 and CDR2 sequences are SEHNR and FQNEAQ (reference sequence). This CDR3 has 14 residues. Here the CDR3 DNA reads TGTGCCAGCAACACGGGACAGGGCTACAATGAGCAGTTCTTC. This sequence encodes CASNTGQGYNEQFF.

The sample holds many counts of this clonotype. The J gene is TRBJ1-3, the V gene TRBV9; the D is unclear. V lost 7 bases and J 1 base, leaving 0 bases between the germline ends. The CDR3 covers 10 residues. Germline V CDR1 and CDR2: SGDLS, YYNGEE. CDR3 in amino acids: CASSGNTIYF. CDR3 nucleotide sequence: TGTGCCAGCTCTGGAAACACCATATATTTT. The variable domain in full, with the rest retrieved from reference TRBV9 and TRBJ1-3, is DSGVTQTPKHLITATGQRVTLRCSPRSGDLSVYWYQQSLDQGLQFLIQYYNGEERAKGNILERFSAQQFPDLHSELNLSSLELGDSALYFCASSGNTIYFGEGSWLTVV.

In its sample, this clonotype was seen many times. The J gene is TRBJ2-3, the V gene TRBV28; 8 nucleotides match TRBD1. CDR1 is MDHEN, CDR2 SYDVKM, per germline. Losses at the gene ends were 5 bases for V and 2 bases for J; bases not matched to a gene: 9. CDR3 length: 16 residues. CDR3 in amino acids: CASSPRGTGLTDTQYF. Here the CDR3 DNA reads TGTGCCAGCAGTCCGAGGGGGACAGGTCTCACAGATACGCAGTATTTT.

This clonotype was recorded many times. The chain combines TRBV12-3 or TRBV12-4 with TRBJ2-7; 8 positions match TRBD1. The CDR3 contains 16 residues. The J segment lost 2 bases and the V segment lost 1 base, leaving 7 bases of the junction unmatched. CDR3 sequence (DNA): TGTGCCAGCAGTTTAGGTCCGGGACAGGAGACCTACGAGCAGTACTTC. It translates to CASSLGPGQETYEQYF.

The chain links TRBV10-3 to TRBJ1-1, with unresolved D. Germline V CDR1 and CDR2: ENHRY, SYGVKD. CDR3 length: 12 residues. Trimming took 6 bases from V and 3 from J, leaving 8 bases between them. The CDR3 DNA reads as TGTGCCATCAGCGGCAGCTACACTGAAGCTTTCTTT. It yields the protein CAISGSYTEAFF.